This T cell receptor (beta chain) was profiled in a study of blood T cell repertoires in COVID-19. Study at large: Samples of COVID-19 (acute and convalescent) were obtained from the United States, Italy and Spain. T cells, B-cell-depleted T cells, or PBMCs supplied cDNA or gDNA.

Seattle researchers signed up patients amid active infection and tracked them longitudinally. Per the authors' pipeline: Amplifying reference gene primers gave estimates of nucleated cell counts. Assay used: immunoSEQ multiplex PCR; TCRdb lists only in-frame clones, some missing. V and J calls and clone size follow that table, whereas D and trimming were derived from the DNA. There are 250,000 to 350,000 clones in the sample; roughly nine tenths occur only once, and 2% to 2.5% lies in the top ten. The V gene's germline CDR1 is SQVTM and CDR2 ANQGSEA. Between the trimmed V and J ends, which lost 7 bases and 3 bases, there was a span of 16 bases. The CDR3 consists of 13 residues.

The TCR was taken from a woman aged 25 to 39 with COVID-19, enrolled during active disease. V is TRBV29-1 and J is TRBJ2-7; a weak D match, TRBD1 (5 bases). Material for sequencing was peripheral blood. CDR3 sequence reads: CSAILGQGYEQYF. As DNA, the CDR3 is TGCAGCGCCATCCTAGGACAAGGCTACGAGCAGTACTTC.